The present entry profiles one T cell receptor beta chain with its context. The clone's antigen remains unknown. No clone much larger than this one lies a single base away; base qualities are absent. The sample's time point label, in plain terms: baseline before first vaccination. Vaccinee samples were obtained from the UK trials COV001 and COV002, which included a single-blind randomized controlled phase 2/3 trial of AZD1222 (ChAdOx1 nCoV-19) in healthy adults. For TCRbeta chain sequencing, PBMC samples from trial participants were taken at day 0 and at day 28 after the second dose. These data belong to a study of T cell responses to AZD1222 COVID-19 vaccine (dated by TCRdb to about 2021). Some background on the complete study: AZD1222 recipients given second doses at about 4 weeks or at about 12 weeks were pooled, since spike-specific TCR depth and breadth were not found to differ between the two schedules. TCR sequencing was performed for 230 to 250 trial participants, of whom 207 were given two doses of AZD1222 and about 25 were given two doses of MenACWY control vaccine. Trial participants were enrolled by age into 18-55, 56-69 and 70-plus year subgroups, with around 150, 28 and 57 TCR-sequenced participants respectively.

The CDR3 regions of human TCRbeta chains were analyzed by immunosequencing. The study's processing was this. TCRs in the repertoires were matched against a reference library of SARS-CoV-2-specific TCRs that had been generated with the MIRA antigen-specificity platform. Breadth meant the fraction of unique TCRs that were SARS-CoV-2-associated, whereas depth meant the fraction of total T cells that were SARS-CoV-2-associated. Each spike-specific TCR was assigned to its reactive spike region and to a CD4 or CD8 class using the MIRA data. Log10-transformed breadth and depth values were compared by one-way ANOVA with Sidak's multiple comparisons tests. The immuneACCESS repertoire file appears here via TCRdb, limited to in-frame rearrangements. These files lack a portion of the clones; in checked studies, under half of the deficit traces to unresolved V genes, and the cause of the others is not known. D and trimming come from the DNA, and the V and J calls and clone size come from that table. Counted in this sample were fewer than 110,000 clones; over 80% of them appeared once. The ten largest clones take up 20% to 25% of the sample.

The germline V gene (reference sequence) sets CDR1 to LNHDA and CDR2 to SQIVND. V is pared back by 3 bases and J by 0 bases, with 8 bases lying between the germline termini. Reading from cysteine to phenylalanine, the CDR3 counts 14 amino acids. The CDR3 DNA has 42 bases and is translated from base 1. General findings and caveats noted by the study authors: Because no samples from the day 14 peak response were available, repertoires could be characterized only after the peak T cell response. A significant rise in spike-specific TCR breadth and depth was observed after two AZD1222 doses relative to day 0 and relative to MenACWY recipients. Only five or six AZD1222 recipients were SARS-CoV-2 seropositive at baseline, limiting conclusions about previously exposed vaccinees. Participants were mostly white British and included more females than males, and it was suggested by the authors that clonal diversity may have been underestimated. CD4 TCRs associated with the vaccine covered the entire spike protein, and the dominant responses were in regions 160-218 and 743-854. The 56-69-year group was small, and its depth increase did not reach significance, likely because of low power. Reportedly, close to half of the unique spike-specific TCRs recognized epitopes lying outside the regions that are mutated in the B.1.351 and B.1.1.7 variants.

This receptor was identified in an adult in good health. This specimen was peripheral blood, taken on day 0 of AZD1222 vaccination. The chain is made from TRBV19 and TRBJ1-1; there is no confident call for the D gene. The encoded CDR3 is CASSMGGMNTEAFF. The DNA reads TGTGCCAGTAGTATGGGCGGGATGAACACTGAAGCTTTCTTT.